Shown below are 9 T cell receptor beta chains from a single sample sequenced in a study of beta chain features in type 1 diabetes. The isolated RNA, all of it, was reverse transcribed, so expressed TCRB transcripts were what got sequenced. Clones were sequenced by immunoSEQ multiplex PCR, and TCRdb holds only the in-frame ones, with some missing. The data contain fewer than 550,000 clones, roughly 10% of them singletons. Sequencing was done on a sample of naive CD4+ T cells from blood. These receptors were collected from a woman aged 18-30 years in good health.

The V and J genes are TRBV7-2 and TRBJ1-2; tentatively, D is TRBD1 (5 bases). The V and J ends lost 4 bases and 6 bases respectively, with 15 bases between them. In germline, CDR1 is SGHTA, CDR2 FQGNSA. CDR3 length equals 14 residues. The CDR3, as DNA: TGTGCCAGCAGCTCCAGGGCAAGGGGAGATGGCTACACCTTC. This translates into CASSSRARGDGYTF.

This clone was seen more than once but under ten times. The V call is TRBV28, the J call TRBJ2-3, with D possibly being TRBD1 (6 bases). With 7 bases removed from V and 0 bases from J, the gap between germline ends came to 14 bases. Germline loops: CDR1 MDHEN, CDR2 SYDVKM. The CDR3 spans 15 residues. The CDR3 nucleotides read TGTGCCAGCACCCTAGCAGGGGCTAGCACAGATACGCAGTATTTT. The encoded protein is CASTLAGASTDTQYF.

The genes are TRBV7-2 and TRBJ2-5; 8 positions agree with TRBD1. The CDR3 loop spans 15 amino acids. The V and J ends lost 5 bases and 5 bases, in that order; junction bases with no gene match: 10. Germline CDR1 reads SGHTA; CDR2 reads FQGNSA. In DNA form, the CDR3 reads TGTGCCAGCAGCCTCGGACAGGGAGAAACGGAGACCCAGTACTTC. Translation: CASSLGQGETETQYF.

In regard to this clone: Other DNA sequences from this sample encode an identical CDR3 as well. This chain joins TRBV18 and TRBJ2-7; 9 bases line up with TRBD1. CDR3 length equals 13 residues. Germline V gene lookup returns CDR1 KGHSH and CDR2 LQKENI. Trimming cost V 3 bases and J 4 bases; bases outside gene matches: 1. Here the CDR3 reads CASSPGTGYEQYF. For the CDR3, the DNA is TGTGCCAGCTCACCCGGGACAGGGTACGAGCAGTACTTC. The full variable domain, with the rest looked up from reference TRBV18 and TRBJ2-7, is NAGVMQNPRHLVRRRGQEARLRCSPMKGHSHVYWYRQLPEEGLKFMVYLQKENIIDESGMPKERFSAEFPKEGPSILRIQQVVRGDSAAYFCASSPGTGYEQYFGPGTRLTVT.

This clone was seen at least ten times. The sample has other DNA sequences that encode this CDR3 too. The CDR3 spells CASSYGQGTDTQYF. The CDR3 nucleotides are TGTGCCAGCAGTTACGGGCAGGGCACAGATACGCAGTATTTT. V gene TRBV6-5 combines with J gene TRBJ2-3; no clear D. This CDR3 comprises 14 residues. Germline V gives CDR1 MNHEY, CDR2 SVGAGI. V lost 2 bases and J lost 1, with 7 bases in between.

This clone has just a few counts. The rearrangement links TRBV6-5 to TRBJ2-7, with 8 bases fitting TRBD1. The germline gives CDR1 MNHEY, CDR2 SVGAGI. V lost 6 bases to trimming and J lost 6 bases; unmatched junction nucleotides: 10. The CDR3 runs 14 residues. Here the CDR3 reads CASRDRDLVGEQYV. Written as DNA, the CDR3 is TGTGCCAGCAGGGACAGGGACCTAGTAGGCGAGCAGTACGTC.

This clone appeared a few times. This rearrangement joins TRBV13 to TRBJ2-6; the D gene is possibly TRBD1 (6 bases). The ends were cut back, 6 bases at V and 1 base at J, with 10 bases in the middle. Germline values: CDR1 PRHDT, CDR2 FYEKMQ (reference sequence). This CDR3 contains 15 residues. CDR3 DNA: TGTGCCAGCAGTCGTAGGGGGTCTGGGGCCAACGTCCTGACTTTC. The encoded protein is CASSRRGSGANVLTF.

The rearrangement uses TRBV2 and TRBJ2-3; 7 bases line up with TRBD2. Trimming cost V 3 bases and J 4 bases; bases outside gene matches: 4. The CDR3 extends over 14 amino acids. The germline CDR1 and CDR2 sequences are SNHLY and FYNNEI. The CDR3: CASSDPSGADTQYF. The CDR3 nucleotides read TGTGCCAGCAGTGACCCCAGCGGGGCAGATACGCAGTATTTT.

The chain uses TRBV25-1 and TRBJ1-5; TRBD1 agrees at 7 bases. Germline V lookup: CDR1 MGHDK, CDR2 SYGVNS. V lost 4 bases to trimming and J lost 7 bases; unmatched junction nucleotides: 7. This CDR3 has 14 amino acids. CDR3 sequence: CASSVGQVGQPQHF. The CDR3 region has the DNA TGTGCCAGCAGTGTAGGACAGGTCGGACAGCCCCAGCATTTT.